Below, 9 T cell receptor beta chains from the same sample are listed, as sequenced in a study of graft-versus-host responses after intestinal transplantation. The method was immunoSEQ multiplex PCR; TCRdb's version includes in-frame clones alone and lacks a portion of them. The profile shows some 41,000 clones, roughly 89% of them singletons. The sample consisted of PBMCs, taken 267 days after transplant. The receptors were sampled from a human patient who received an intestinal transplant, so some T cells may come from the graft donor.

The rearrangement joins TRBV2 to TRBJ1-4, with D perhaps matching TRBD1 (6 bases). Between the trimmed V and J ends, which lost 4 bases and 8 bases, there was a span of 17 bases. Germline CDR1 is SNHLY and CDR2 is FYNNEI. The CDR3 loop spans 15 amino acids. The CDR3 loop is CASSVPPTGNEKLFF. As DNA, the CDR3 is TGTGCCAGCAGTGTACCCCCGACAGGCAACGAAAAACTGTTTTTT.

The chain recombines TRBV4-1 with TRBJ2-7, with D possibly TRBD1 on 6 matching bases. V was trimmed by 1 base and J by 0 bases, leaving 10 bases between them. CDR1 and CDR2 from the germline V gene are MGHRA and YSYEKL. This CDR3 region has 15 residues. CDR3 in DNA: TGCGCCAGCAGCCAAGCCAGGGGCAACTCCTACGAGCAGTACTTC. This translates into CASSQARGNSYEQYF.

This clone is medium-sized. The chain joins TRBV14 to TRBJ2-7; TRBD1 matches 7 bases. Germline V lookup: CDR1 SGHDN, CDR2 FVKESK. V shed 3 bases, J shed 2 bases, and the junction held 13 bases outside the gene matches. CDR3 length equals 17 residues. The CDR3 sequence: CASSHARLDRTPYEQYF. Written as DNA, the CDR3 is TGTGCCAGCAGCCACGCGCGGTTGGACAGGACCCCCTACGAGCAGTACTTC. Supplemented by reference TRBV14 and TRBJ2-7, the full variable domain reads EAGVTQFPSHSVIEKGQTVTLRCDPISGHDNLYWYRRVMGKEIKFLLHFVKESKQDESGMPNNRFLAERTGGTYSTLKVQPAELEDSGVYFCASSHARLDRTPYEQYFGPGTRLTVT.

This clone has just one count. The rearrangement joins TRBV7-8 to TRBJ2-7, with D unclear. Between the trimmed V and J ends, which lost 5 bases and 4 bases, there was a span of 6 bases. CDR1 and CDR2 (germline): SGHVS, FQNEAQ. This CDR3 contains 11 residues. This CDR3 is CASSQEYEQYF. The CDR3 DNA reads as TGTGCCAGCAGCCAAGAATACGAGCAGTACTTC.

V usage is TRBV27 and J usage is TRBJ1-2; 7 positions match TRBD1. The CDR3 totals 14 residues. Germline V CDR1 and CDR2: MNHEY, SMNVEV (reference sequence). With 6 bases clipped from V and 8 bases from J, the junction kept 12 bases outside the gene matches. This CDR3 reads CASRPLDREGGYTF. CDR3 DNA sequence: TGTGCCAGCAGACCTCTCGACAGGGAAGGCGGCTACACCTTC.

The chain links TRBV19 to TRBJ1-1, with D perhaps TRBD1 (5 bases). Germline CDR1 and CDR2: LNHDA and SQIVND (reference sequence). V shed 1 base and J shed 4 bases, with 13 bases lying between them. CDR3 length: 15 residues. The CDR3 nucleotides read TGTGCCAGTAGTATAGTGGGAGGGGCAGGCACTGAAGCTTTCTTT. Amino acid sequence: CASSIVGGAGTEAFF.

This clone was seen just once. The chain employs TRBV4-1 and TRBJ2-7, with D perhaps matching TRBD1 (6 bases). Germline V CDR1 and CDR2: MGHRA, YSYEKL. Trimming cost V 0 bases and J 3 bases, with 9 bases left between them. The CDR3 covers 14 residues. The DNA of the CDR3 is TGCGCCAGCAGCCAAGAGGTAGGGGGCTACGAGCAGTACTTC. It encodes CASSQEVGGYEQYF.

This chain links TRBV4-1 with TRBJ2-7, with a tentative D call TRBD2 (7 bases). Germline-derived CDR1 and CDR2 are MGHRA and YSYEKL. The CDR3 has 13 residues. Trimming stripped 5 bases from V and 5 bases from J, with 13 bases between. The CDR3: CASSVGGANEQYF. The CDR3 DNA reads TGCGCCAGCAGCGTAGGGGGGGCAAACGAGCAGTACTTC.

This clone has a single count. The rearrangement uses TRBV7-6 and TRBJ1-4; D gene unclear. V was pared by 1 base and J by 5 bases, with 11 bases between. CDR1 is SGHVS, CDR2 FNYEAQ, per germline. The CDR3 loop spans 15 amino acids. DNA of the CDR3: TGTGCCAGCAGCTTAGTCCCAGGCTCAAATGAAAAACTGTTTTTT. This translates into CASSLVPGSNEKLFF.